One sample yielded the 15 T cell receptor beta chains listed below, sequenced in a study of T cells in Graves' hyperthyroidism and ophthalmopathy. Template material for amplifying TCR beta CDR3 regions consisted of RNA transcripts. The HTBI primer set was used in a first-round RT-PCR of the TCR CDR3. TCRdb ran MiXCR on the multiplex PCR reads and lists one entry per CDR3 protein. The sample has hundreds of thousands of distinct CDR3 sequences, nearly 45% seen once; the top ten hold less than 9%. The sequencing input was peripheral blood or thyroid tissue (not recorded which). The origin of the receptors is an adult man with Graves' disease, either hyperthyroidism or ophthalmopathy (not recorded which).

This clonotype was seen just once. This chain joins TRBV24-1 and TRBJ1-1; 9 positions match TRBD1. The CDR3 loop spans 16 amino acids. The germline gives CDR1 KGHDR, CDR2 SFDVKD. With 4 bases clipped from V and 4 bases from J, the junction kept 9 bases outside the gene matches. The CDR3 here is CATSDSGTGISTEAFF. CDR3 DNA: TGTGCCACCAGTGACTCCGGGACAGGGATCAGCACTGAAGCTTTCTTT.

The gene calls are TRBV20-1 and TRBJ2-6; 8 nucleotides align to TRBD1. The CDR3 length is 16 residues. The V gene end was trimmed by 4 bases and the J gene end by 0 bases; junction bases not matched to a gene: 5. Looked up from germline, CDR1 is DFQATT and CDR2 is SNEGSKA (reference sequence). The CDR3: CSAITGGSSGANVLTF. The DNA for the CDR3 is TGCAGTGCTATAACAGGGGGTAGCTCTGGGGCCAACGTCCTGACTTTC.

This clonotype has at least ten counts. V gene TRBV29-1 combines with J gene TRBJ1-2; 7 bases match TRBD1. The CDR3 loop spans 16 amino acids. CDR1 and CDR2 (germline): SQVTM, ANQGSEA. Trimming cost V 3 bases and J 0 bases; bases outside gene matches: 10. This CDR3 reads CSVDETTGTANYGYTF. The CDR3 DNA sequence: TGCAGCGTTGACGAAACGACCGGGACAGCTAACTATGGCTACACCTTC.

This clonotype was counted ten times or more. The J gene is TRBJ2-7, the V gene TRBV2; tentative D call: TRBD2 (5 bases). This CDR3 comprises 16 residues. The ends were cut back, 8 bases at V and 1 base at J, with 21 bases in the middle. Germline lookup yields CDR1 SNHLY and CDR2 FYNNEI. CDR3 in DNA: TGTGCCAGCTTCCGGGTGGCGGGCCAGCAATCCTACGAGCAGTACTTC. Translating gives CASFRVAGQQSYEQYF.

This clonotype has only a few counts. The J gene is TRBJ1-3, the V gene TRBV6-5, with a tentative D call TRBD1 (5 bases). Trimming stripped 6 bases from V and 3 bases from J, with 15 bases between. The V gene's germline CDR1 is MNHEY and CDR2 SVGAGI. CDR3 size: 15 residues. This CDR3 is CASRTQEARGNTIYF. As DNA, the CDR3 is TGTGCCAGCAGAACACAGGAAGCTCGTGGAAACACCATATATTTT.

This clonotype was recorded many times. V and J are TRBV20-1 and TRBJ2-5, with D possibly being TRBD1 (6 bases). The V gene lost 4 bases and the J gene lost 3 bases, with 9 bases spanning the gap. The CDR3 is 12 amino acids. Looked up from germline, CDR1 is DFQATT and CDR2 is SNEGSKA (reference sequence). This CDR3 reads CSATGTKETQYF. The CDR3, as DNA: TGCAGTGCTACTGGGACAAAAGAGACCCAGTACTTC.

The chain is built from TRBV5-6 and TRBJ2-5; 8 positions match TRBD1. Germline V lookup: CDR1 SGHDT, CDR2 YYEEEE. This CDR3 has 16 amino acids. Losses at the gene ends were 0 bases for V and 5 bases for J; bases not matched to a gene: 9. The CDR3: CASSLVGQGGDETQYF. The CDR3 bases are TGTGCCAGCAGCTTGGTCGGACAGGGAGGCGATGAGACCCAGTACTTC.

This clonotype has ten or more counts. V and J are TRBV29-1 and TRBJ1-5; D unresolved. Trimming took off 3 bases at V and 9 bases at J, with 15 bases between the two ends. Per the germline V gene, CDR1 is SQVTM and CDR2 is ANQGSEA. This CDR3 spans 13 amino acids. The CDR3 here is CSVDGIAASPQHF. CDR3 bases: TGCAGCGTTGATGGCATCGCCGCGTCGCCCCAGCATTTT.

The chain joins TRBV10-3 to TRBJ2-1; 7 bases are a match to TRBD2. Germline V lookup: CDR1 ENHRY, CDR2 SYGVKD. The CDR3 is made up of 15 amino acids. The V gene end was trimmed by 2 bases and the J gene end by 4 bases; junction bases not matched to a gene: 5. The CDR3 loop is CAISEGRERYNEQFF. The CDR3 bases are TGTGCCATCAGTGAGGGGCGGGAGCGATACAATGAGCAGTTCTTC.

A note on this clonotype: A read error may account for a junction end that differs from germline. V gene TRBV12-3 or TRBV12-4 combines with J gene TRBJ1-2, with D perhaps TRBD1 (6 bases). The CDR3 length is 12 residues. CDR3 loop: CGTPGDVGGYTF. For the CDR3, the DNA is TGCGGGACGCCAGGGGATGTAGGGGGCTACACCTTC.

This chain joins TRBV19 and TRBJ1-2, with 10 bases lining up with TRBD1. CDR3 length: 15 amino acids. Looked up from germline, CDR1 is LNHDA and CDR2 is SQIVND (reference sequence). V dropped 5 bases and J dropped 8; count of bases not matched to a gene: 11. This chain's CDR3 is CASSRDRGFSGGYTF. In DNA form, the CDR3 reads TGTGCCAGTAGTCGGGACAGGGGATTTTCAGGAGGCTACACCTTC.

At least ten counts were recorded for this clonotype. One end of the junction varies from germline; a read error may be responsible. The chain couples TRBV7-7 to TRBJ2-7; D call uncertain. This CDR3 has 15 residues. Germline loops: CDR1 SSHAT, CDR2 FNYEAQ (reference sequence). The CDR3 DNA reads as TGTGCTAGCAGCCCGCAGAAGGGTCCGAGCTACGAGCAGTACTTC. This translates into CASSPQKGPSYEQYF.

This clonotype was detected only a few times. The chain employs TRBV12-3 or TRBV12-4 and TRBJ1-1; maybe TRBD1 (5 bases). The CDR3 loop spans 13 amino acids. With 4 bases removed from V and 5 bases from J, the gap between germline ends came to 11 bases. The CDR3 DNA is TGTGCCAGCAGTTCGGGCAGGGATACTGAAGCTTTCTTT. Its protein is CASSSGRDTEAFF.

This clonotype has more than one count but fewer than ten. The chain couples TRBV9 to TRBJ1-1, with 7 positions matching TRBD1. Germline assignment: CDR1 SGDLS and CDR2 YYNGEE. Losses at the gene ends were 3 bases for V and 3 bases for J; bases not matched to a gene: 5. The CDR3 is 14 amino acids. CDR3 DNA: TGTGCCAGCAGCGGGACAGGAGGCGACACTGAAGCTTTCTTT. Encoded protein: CASSGTGGDTEAFF.

Only a few counts were recorded for this clonotype. The chain carries TRBV5-1 and TRBJ1-4, with 9 positions matching TRBD1. The length of the CDR3 is 16 residues. From germline, CDR1 is SGHRS and CDR2 YFSETQ. J lost 4 bases, V lost 0 bases, and 4 bases had no gene match. The CDR3 DNA is TGCGCCAGCAGCTTGGGTACAGGGGGCCTTAATGAAAAACTGTTTTTT. This gives the protein CASSLGTGGLNEKLFF.